The 3 T cell receptor beta chains below were found in one sample sequenced in a study of Ad26.COV2.S vaccination and SARS-CoV-2 variants. TCRdb's copy holds only in-frame clones and misses some; the assay was immunoSEQ multiplex PCR. Found here are hundreds of thousands of clones, about 89% of them singletons; the top ten hold nearly 1.5%. Treatment described: approximately 18 received Ad26.COV2.S at low or high dose, single or two shots; 5 received placebo; per-sample allocation not given. All samples were drawn on day 63, counting from the first vaccine or placebo injection. The sequencing used peripheral blood, collected in a trial of Ad26.COV2.S vaccine versus placebo. All receptors derive from a person aged 18 to 65 who received the Ad26.COV2.S COVID-19 vaccine or a placebo.

The chain couples TRBV7-9 to TRBJ2-1; D not certain. V lost 10 bases, J lost 6 bases, and 13 bases lay in between. CDR3 size: 12 residues. Germline V lookup: CDR1 SEHNR, CDR2 FQNEAQ (reference sequence). In DNA, the CDR3 is TGTGCCACCCTCGAGGTCAGCAATGAGCAGTTCTTC. Its protein product is CATLEVSNEQFF.

V gene TRBV27 combines with J gene TRBJ1-1; no clear D. This CDR3 spans 12 amino acids. The V gene lost 3 bases and the J gene lost 3 bases, with 5 bases spanning the gap. The germline V gene encodes CDR1 MNHEY and CDR2 SMNVEV (reference sequence). CDR3 sequence (DNA): TGTGCCAGCAGTTTTGGGGACACTGAAGCTTTCTTT. It specifies CASSFGDTEAFF.

This chain joins TRBV2 and TRBJ2-5, with 7 positions matching TRBD2. The germline gives CDR1 SNHLY, CDR2 FYNNEI. Trimming removed 6 bases from V and 7 bases from J; junction bases left unmatched: 8. The CDR3 extends over 13 amino acids. The CDR3 region has the DNA TGTGCCAGCAGGACGGACTCGGGGGGGACCCAGTACTTC. It translates to CASRTDSGGTQYF.